The source of this TCR beta chain is a study of shared clonotypes between healthy human individuals. Note on this clone: Its target is not known.

Trimming took off 4 bases at V and 0 bases at J, with 12 bases between the two ends. This CDR3 spans 15 amino acids. Germline CDR1 reads SGHRS; CDR2 reads YFSETQ. Study-wide findings and caveats: Only a few donors were included, so the genetic and exposure-history diversity represented was limited. Across subsets, estimated richness was generally greater for naive than for memory populations. For naive CD4 cells, roughly 5.5% of clonotypes were shared across a few donors.

Partitioning of CD4+ cells yielded a CD45RA+ naive subset and a CD45RA-negative memory subset. Clones were read by immunoSEQ multiplex PCR, and TCRdb kept only the in-frame ones, dropping some. This table holds roughly 1,100,000 clones, 65% to 75% found once. This clonotype originated in a man aged 18-30 years in good health. The V call is TRBV5-1, the J call TRBJ2-3; TRBD1 is a possible D gene (6 bases). The material sequenced was memory CD4+ T cells sorted from blood. The sample's subset: CD45RA-negative fraction. The CDR3 nucleotides are TGCGCCAGCAGCACAGGACAGACTAGCACAGATACGCAGTATTTT. Its translation: CASSTGQTSTDTQYF.